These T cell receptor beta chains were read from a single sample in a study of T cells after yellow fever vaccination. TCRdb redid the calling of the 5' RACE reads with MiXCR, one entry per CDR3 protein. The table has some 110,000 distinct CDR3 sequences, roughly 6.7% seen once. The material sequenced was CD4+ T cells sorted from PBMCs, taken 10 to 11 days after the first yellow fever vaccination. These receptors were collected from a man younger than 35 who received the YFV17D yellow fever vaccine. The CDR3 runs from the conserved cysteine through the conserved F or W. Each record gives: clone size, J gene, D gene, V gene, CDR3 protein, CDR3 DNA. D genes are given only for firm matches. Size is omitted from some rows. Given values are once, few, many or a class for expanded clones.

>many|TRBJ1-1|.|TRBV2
CASLLDKLNTEAFF
TGTGCCAGCTTACTGGACAAGCTGAACACTGAAGCTTTCTTT
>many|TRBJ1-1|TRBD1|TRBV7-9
CASSSGQATPEAFF
TGTGCCAGCAGCTCGGGACAGGCAACTCCTGAAGCTTTCTTT
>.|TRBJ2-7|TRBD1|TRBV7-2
CASSPPDRGRYEQYF
TGTGCCAGCAGCCCGCCGGACAGGGGGCGCTACGAGCAGTACTTC
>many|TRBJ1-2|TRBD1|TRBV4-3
CASSHSGQGRLPNYGYTF
TGCGCCAGCAGCCATTCGGGACAGGGTAGGCTCCCTAACTATGGCTACACCTTC
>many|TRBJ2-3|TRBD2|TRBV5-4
CASSRRGLAGGLRF
TGTGCCAGCAGCCGCCGCGGACTAGCGGGGGGCCTCCGTTTT
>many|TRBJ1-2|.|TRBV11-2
CASSPTAGIPTNYGYTF
TGTGCCAGCAGCCCAACTGCAGGGATCCCGACCAACTATGGCTACACCTTC
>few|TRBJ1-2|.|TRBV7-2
CASSLRWGDDGYTF
TGTGCCAGCAGCTTAAGGTGGGGAGATGATGGCTACACCTTC
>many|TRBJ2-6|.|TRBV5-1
CASSADGNSGANVLTF
TGCGCCAGCAGCGCCGACGGGAACTCTGGGGCCAACGTCCTGACTTTC
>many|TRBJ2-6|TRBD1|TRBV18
CASAPGQGTPGANVLTF
TGTGCCAGCGCTCCGGGACAGGGGACGCCTGGGGCCAACGTCCTGACTTTC
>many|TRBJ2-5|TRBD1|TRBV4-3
CASSHGQGIAETQYF
TGCGCCAGCAGCCACGGACAGGGGATAGCGGAGACCCAGTACTTC
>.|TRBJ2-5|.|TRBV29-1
CSVEEPSLQETQYF
TGCAGCGTTGAAGAGCCATCGCTCCAAGAGACCCAGTACTTC
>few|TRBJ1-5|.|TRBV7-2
CASSSRGANQPQHF
TGTGCCAGCAGCTCGCGGGGTGCCAATCAGCCCCAGCATTTT
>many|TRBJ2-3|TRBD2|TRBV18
CASSPKRLAAPDTQYF
TGTGCCAGCTCACCCAAACGGCTAGCGGCGCCAGATACGCAGTATTTT
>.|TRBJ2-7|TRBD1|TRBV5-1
CASSESGTGPYEQYF
TGCGCCAGCAGCGAGTCCGGGACAGGTCCGTACGAGCAGTACTTC
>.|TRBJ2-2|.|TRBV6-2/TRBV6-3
CASSYSTMDSAGELFF
TGTGCCAGCAGTTACTCGACTATGGATTCGGCCGGGGAGCTGTTTTTT
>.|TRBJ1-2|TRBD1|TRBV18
CASSPLGQGPTANYGYTF
TGTGCCAGCTCACCTCTCGGACAGGGACCCACTGCTAACTATGGCTACACCTTC
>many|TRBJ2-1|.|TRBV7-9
CASSFVQGGEQFF
TGTGCCAGCAGCTTCGTACAGGGCGGTGAGCAGTTCTTC
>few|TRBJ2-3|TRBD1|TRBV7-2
CASSRTGGTDTQYF
TGTGCCAGCAGCCGGACAGGGGGGACAGATACGCAGTATTTT
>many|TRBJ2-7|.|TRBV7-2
CASSPHYEQYF
TGTGCCAGCAGCCCTCACTACGAGCAGTACTTC
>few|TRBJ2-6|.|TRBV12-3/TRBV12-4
CASNSGGGWANVLTF
TGTGCCAGCAACTCCGGGGGTGGCTGGGCCAACGTCCTGACTTTC
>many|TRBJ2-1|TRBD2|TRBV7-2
CASSLSFSGDYEQFF
TGTGCCAGCAGCTTATCTTTTAGCGGGGACTATGAGCAGTTCTTC
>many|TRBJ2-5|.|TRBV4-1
CASSQYSPGRTQYF
TGCGCCAGCAGCCAATACAGCCCTGGGCGGACCCAGTACTTC
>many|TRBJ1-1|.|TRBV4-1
CASSQEGRGGSTEAFF
TGCGCCAGCAGCCAAGAGGGCCGGGGTGGGAGCACTGAAGCTTTCTTT
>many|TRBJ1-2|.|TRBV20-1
CREHRESCGGYTF
TGCAGGGAGCACAGGGAGTCCTGCGGTGGCTACACCTTC
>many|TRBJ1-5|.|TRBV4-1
CASSQAGWPVKDQPQHF
TGCGCCAGCAGCCAAGCGGGTTGGCCAGTAAAAGATCAGCCCCAGCATTTT
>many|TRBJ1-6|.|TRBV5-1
CASSSGGGSLYNSPLHF
TGCGCCAGCAGCTCGGGTGGAGGAAGCCTCTATAATTCACCCCTCCACTTT
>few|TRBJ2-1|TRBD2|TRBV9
CASSVGGRGGVNEQFF
TGTGCCAGCAGCGTAGGGGGACGGGGGGGCGTCAATGAGCAGTTCTTC
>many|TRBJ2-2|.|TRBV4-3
CASSQEARFYTGELFF
TGCGCCAGCAGCCAAGAAGCACGTTTCTACACCGGGGAGCTGTTTTTT
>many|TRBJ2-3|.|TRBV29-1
CSVEVRQDGPDTQYF
TGCAGCGTTGAGGTTCGACAAGATGGCCCAGATACGCAGTATTTT
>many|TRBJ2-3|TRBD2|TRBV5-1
CASSLVATSGGTDTQYF
TGCGCCAGCAGCTTGGTAGCGACTAGCGGGGGGACAGATACGCAGTATTTT
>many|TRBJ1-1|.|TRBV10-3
CAIQTDGSEAFF
TGTGCCATCCAGACGGATGGGTCTGAAGCTTTCTTT
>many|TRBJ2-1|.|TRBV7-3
CASSLRHAGYNEQFF
TGTGCCAGCAGCTTAAGACACGCCGGCTACAATGAGCAGTTCTTC
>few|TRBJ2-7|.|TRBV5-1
CASSSPGSYEQYF
TGCGCCAGCAGCTCGCCAGGCTCCTACGAGCAGTACTTC
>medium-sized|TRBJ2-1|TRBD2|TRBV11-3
CASSLGTSGGANEQFF
TGTGCCAGCAGCTTAGGGACTAGCGGGGGGGCCAATGAGCAGTTCTTC
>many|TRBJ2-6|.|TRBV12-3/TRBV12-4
CASFLRNGANVLTF
TGTGCCAGCTTCTTAAGGAATGGGGCCAACGTCCTGACTTTC
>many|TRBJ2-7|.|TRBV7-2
CASTPGIGYEQYF
TGTGCCAGCACCCCGGGCATAGGGTACGAGCAGTACTTC
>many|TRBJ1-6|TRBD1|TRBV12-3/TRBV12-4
CASSFLQGQSPLHF
TGTGCCAGCAGTTTTTTACAGGGGCAATCACCCCTCCACTTT
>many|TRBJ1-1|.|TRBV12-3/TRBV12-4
CASSLRRVNTEAFF
TGTGCCAGCAGTTTAAGGAGGGTGAACACTGAAGCTTTCTTT
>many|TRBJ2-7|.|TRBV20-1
CSAGAGEQYF
TGCAGTGCTGGCGCAGGGGAGCAGTACTTC